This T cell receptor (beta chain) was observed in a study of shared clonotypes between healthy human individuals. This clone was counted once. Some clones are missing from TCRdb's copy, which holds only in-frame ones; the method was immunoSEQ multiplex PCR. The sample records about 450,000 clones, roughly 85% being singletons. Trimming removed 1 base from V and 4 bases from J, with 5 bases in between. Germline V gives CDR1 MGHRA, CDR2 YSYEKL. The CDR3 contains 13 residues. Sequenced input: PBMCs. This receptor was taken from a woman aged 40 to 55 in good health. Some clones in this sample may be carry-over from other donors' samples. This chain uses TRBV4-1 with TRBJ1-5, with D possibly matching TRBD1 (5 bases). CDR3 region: CASSQAGNQPQHF. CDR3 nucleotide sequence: TGCGCCAGCAGCCAAGCAGGGAATCAGCCCCAGCATTTT.